The 25 T cell receptor beta chains below all came from one sample that was sequenced in a study of Graves' ophthalmopathy and Graves' hyperthyroidism (dated by TCRdb to the late 2010s). TCRdb lists the instrument as Illumina HiSeq 2000. For repertoire sequencing, TCR beta CDR3 regions were amplified from RNA transcripts. The first round was an RT-PCR using HTBI primers with the Qiagen OneStep RT-PCR kit, and this first round was followed by a second-round multiplex PCR, then size selection and purification. TCRdb reran the public reads through fastp at Q25 and MiXCR, keeping productive beta chains. Rows with a matching CDR3 protein are joined into one entry that keeps the most common DNA and genes. The sample profile shows almost 750,000 distinct CDR3 sequences; around 40% of them were found once. The top ten hold roughly 46% of the sample. Sequenced material: peripheral blood. All receptors come from an adult man with Graves' ophthalmopathy.

This clonotype was counted only a few times. The genes are TRBV7-2 and TRBJ1-5, with D hard to call. The V end was cut by 0 bases, the J end by 1 base, with 16 bases between. The germline gives CDR1 SGHTA, CDR2 FQGNSA. The CDR3 spans 18 residues. In DNA form, the CDR3 reads TGTGCCAGCAGCTTAGCGCCCTGGGAGGATCCCAGCAATCAGCCCCAGCATTTT. Amino acid sequence: CASSLAPWEDPSNQPQHF.

The chain joins TRBV6-6 to TRBJ1-1; tentative D call: TRBD1 (5 bases). V was clipped by 1 base and J by 6 bases, with 9 bases between them. The CDR3 totals 13 residues. In germline, CDR1 is MNHNY, CDR2 SVGAGI (reference sequence). Written as DNA, the CDR3 is TGTGCCAGCAGTTACTTGGCGGGGGCTGAAGCTTTCTTT. Protein product: CASSYLAGAEAFF.

This clonotype occurred a few times. The V call is TRBV9, the J call TRBJ2-5; TRBD1 is a possible D gene (6 bases). The CDR3 consists of 16 residues. The germline V and J ends were trimmed by 4 bases and 5 bases, with 21 bases remaining between them. Germline CDR1 and CDR2: SGDLS and YYNGEE. CDR3 sequence: CASSSSEGWTVETQYF. The CDR3 coding sequence is TGTGCCAGCAGCTCTTCCGAGGGATGGACAGTCGAGACCCAGTACTTC.

The chain carries TRBV6-5 and TRBJ1-2, with unresolved D. CDR1 and CDR2 (germline): MNHEY, SVGAGI. This CDR3 region has 13 residues. Trimming stripped 2 bases from V and 6 bases from J, with 10 bases between. The CDR3 sequence: CASSYTRMDGYTF. The CDR3 DNA reads as TGTGCCAGCAGTTACACGAGGATGGATGGCTACACCTTC.

The chain links TRBV27 to TRBJ2-5; weak D call: TRBD2 (5 bases). Germline V gene sequence: CDR1 MNHEY, CDR2 SMNVEV (reference sequence). Trimming removed 2 bases from V and 1 base from J, with 8 bases in between. This CDR3 is built from 14 residues. The CDR3 DNA reads as TGTGCCAGCAGTTTAGAGGGCACCCAAGAGACCCAGTACTTC. This gives the protein CASSLEGTQETQYF.

For this clonotype: This may stem from a read error, because a much larger clone lies one nucleotide away. The J gene is TRBJ1-2, the V gene TRBV7-8; D is uncertain. This CDR3 is built from 14 residues. Germline V gene data show CDR1 as SGHVS and CDR2 as FQNEAQ. The V gene lost 2 bases and the J gene lost 4 bases, with 11 bases spanning the gap. The CDR3 loop is CASSLHGTSYGYTF. The CDR3 DNA is TGTGCCAGCAGCTTACACGGAACCAGCTATGGCTACACCTTC.

There are a few counts of this clonotype. The chain combines TRBV11-2 with TRBJ1-5; 10 bases are shared with TRBD1. Germline CDR1 SGHAT, CDR2 FQNNGV. V lost 0 bases and J lost 5; bases outside the gene matches: 4. This CDR3 has 16 residues. The CDR3 DNA sequence: TGTGCCAGCAGCTTAGAGTGGGACAGGGGAGATCAGCCCCAGCATTTT. Protein: CASSLEWDRGDQPQHF. Complete variable domain (other parts from reference TRBV11-2 and TRBJ1-5): EAGVAQSPRYKIIEKRQSVAFWCNPISGHATLYWYQQILGQGPKLLIQFQNNGVVDDSQLPKDRFSAERLKGVDSTLKIQPAKLEDSAVYLCASSLEWDRGDQPQHFGDGTRLSIL.

This clonotype was seen repeatedly, ten times or more. The rearrangement uses TRBV7-9 and TRBJ1-2; unclear D gene. V was cut by 7 bases and J by 8 bases, with 14 bases left in between. The germline V gene encodes CDR1 SEHNR and CDR2 FQNEAQ (reference sequence). This CDR3 contains 12 residues. The CDR3 sequence: CASNTPDGGYTF. CDR3 nucleotide sequence: TGTGCCAGCAATACCCCGGACGGCGGCTACACCTTC.

The chain carries TRBV29-1 and TRBJ2-7; TRBD2 matches 10 bases. The V gene's germline CDR1 is SQVTM and CDR2 ANQGSEA. With 1 base clipped from V and 5 bases from J, the junction kept 5 bases outside the gene matches. CDR3 length: 14 amino acids. CDR3 in amino acids: CSVEVGLAFNEQYF. CDR3 DNA sequence: TGCAGCGTTGAAGTGGGACTAGCGTTCAACGAGCAGTACTTC.

This rearrangement joins TRBV20-1 to TRBJ2-5; tentatively, D is TRBD1 (5 bases). Trimming shortened V by 3 bases and J by 4 bases, and 9 bases separated the two germline ends. Germline CDR1 is DFQATT and CDR2 is SNEGSKA (reference sequence). The CDR3 loop spans 12 amino acids. The CDR3 DNA reads TGCAGTGCTAGGGGGCTCGGAGAGACCCAGTACTTC. Residues: CSARGLGETQYF.

This rearrangement joins TRBV13 to TRBJ2-5; 14 nucleotides align to TRBD2. The J segment lost 11 bases and the V segment lost 3 bases, leaving 8 bases of the junction unmatched. The germline gives CDR1 PRHDT, CDR2 FYEKMQ (reference sequence). The CDR3 extends over 15 amino acids. CDR3 nucleotide sequence: TGTGCCAGCAGCTTCCGACTAGCGGGAGGGCCGAGGCAGTACTTC. Translating gives CASSFRLAGGPRQYF.

This chain connects TRBV20-1 to TRBJ1-2; 8 nucleotides line up with TRBD1. Germline trimming cut 3 bases from V and 3 bases from J; bases unmatched to any gene: 9. The CDR3 covers 15 residues. Per germline, CDR1 DFQATT and CDR2 SNEGSKA (reference sequence). As DNA, the CDR3 is TGCAGTGCTAGGAAGACAGGGGCTTCCGACTATGGCTACACCTTC. The encoded protein is CSARKTGASDYGYTF.

This clonotype was observed at least ten times. The chain uses TRBV7-3 and TRBJ1-3; a weak D match, TRBD1 (6 bases). V was pared by 0 bases and J by 2 bases, with 8 bases between. The CDR3 is made up of 15 amino acids. Germline CDR1 is SGHTA and CDR2 is FQGTGA. CDR3 sequence: CASSLTGTTGNTIYF. The CDR3 DNA sequence: TGTGCCAGCAGCTTAACAGGGACAACTGGAAACACCATATATTTT. The variable domain in full, completed from reference TRBV7-3 and TRBJ1-3, reads GAGVSQTPSNKVTEKGKYVELRCDPISGHTALYWYRQSLGQGPEFLIYFQGTGAADDSGLPNDRFFAVRPEGSVSTLKIQRTERGDSAVYLCASSLTGTTGNTIYFGEGSWLTVV.

The chain employs TRBV7-9 and TRBJ2-7; D may correspond to TRBD1 or TRBD2 (7 bases each). The CDR3 covers 16 residues. Trimming left V 3 bases short and J 1 base short, with 16 bases between. Germline V lookup: CDR1 SEHNR, CDR2 FQNEAQ (reference sequence). This CDR3 is CASSFPRQGGSYEQYF. In nucleotides, the CDR3 is TGTGCCAGCAGCTTCCCCAGACAGGGAGGGTCCTACGAGCAGTACTTC.

This clonotype was seen many times. Relative to the germline gene, one junction end is altered; a read error may explain this. The chain links TRBV10-3 to TRBJ1-2, with unresolved D. The CDR3 runs to 11 residues. Germline loops: CDR1 ENHRY, CDR2 SYGVKD. The CDR3 loop is CAIGDNYGYTF. CDR3 nucleotide sequence: TGTGCCATCGGTGATAACTATGGCTACACCTTC.

This chain uses TRBV25-1 with TRBJ1-1, with D tentatively TRBD1 (5 bases). CDR1 and CDR2 (germline): MGHDK, SYGVNS. V was shortened by 2 bases and J by 6 bases, with 10 bases between the two germline ends. This CDR3 is built from 13 residues. CDR3 sequence reads: CASSEGGGPEAFF. The CDR3 bases are TGTGCCAGCAGTGAAGGGGGAGGCCCTGAAGCTTTCTTT. Looking up the rest from reference TRBV25-1 and TRBJ1-1 gives the full variable domain: EADIYQTPRYLVIGTGKKITLECSQTMGHDKMYWYQQDPGMELHLIHYSYGVNSTEKGDLSSESTVSRIRTEHFPLTLESARPSHTSQYLCASSEGGGPEAFFGQGTRLTVV.

The rearrangement links TRBV19 to TRBJ2-2, with 8 bases matching TRBD1. The CDR3 length is 15 residues. Germline lookup yields CDR1 LNHDA and CDR2 SQIVND (reference sequence). J lost 3 bases, V lost 5 bases, and 5 bases had no gene match. The CDR3: CASSRTGIYTGELFF. For the CDR3, the DNA is TGTGCCAGTAGTCGGACAGGGATTTACACCGGGGAGCTGTTTTTT. The complete variable domain, with remaining parts taken from reference TRBV19 and TRBJ2-2, reads DGGITQSPKYLFRKEGQNVTLSCEQNLNHDAMYWYRQDPGQGLRLIYYSQIVNDFQKGDIAEGYSVSREKKESFPLTVTSAQKNPTAFYLCASSRTGIYTGELFFGEGSRLTVL.

The rearrangement links TRBV15 to TRBJ1-2; no reliable D call. Germline CDR1 is LNHNV and CDR2 is YYDKDF (reference sequence). The length of the CDR3 is 14 residues. Trimming removed 3 bases from V and 2 bases from J, with 10 bases in between. The CDR3 region is CATSSYARNYGYTF. The CDR3 bases are TGTGCCACCAGCAGTTATGCCCGAAACTATGGCTACACCTTC.

This chain uses TRBV10-2 with TRBJ1-5; D is ambiguous. V lost 2 bases and J 7 bases, leaving 18 bases between the germline ends. Germline V lookup: CDR1 WSHSY, CDR2 SAAADI. This CDR3 is built from 16 residues. The CDR3 nucleotides are TGCGCCAGCAGTGAGGGCGGTTTTGGCAGATTACAGCCCCAGCATTTT. Its translation: CASSEGGFGRLQPQHF.

The V call is TRBV11-2, the J call TRBJ2-7; unclear D gene. V shed 2 bases and J shed 0 bases, with 11 bases lying between them. This CDR3 contains 15 residues. From germline, CDR1 is SGHAT and CDR2 FQNNGV. The CDR3 reads CASSLSRPFSYEQYF. CDR3 coding DNA: TGTGCCAGCAGCTTATCCCGCCCCTTCTCCTACGAGCAGTACTTC.

V is TRBV20-1 and J is TRBJ2-7, with 7 bases fitting TRBD1. Losses at the gene ends were 4 bases for V and 1 base for J; bases not matched to a gene: 7. The CDR3 extends over 14 amino acids. Germline CDR1 is DFQATT and CDR2 is SNEGSKA (reference sequence). CDR3 protein: CSAKSPGQSYEQYF. CDR3 nucleotide sequence: TGCAGTGCTAAAAGCCCGGGACAGTCCTACGAGCAGTACTTC.

The J gene is TRBJ1-5, the V gene TRBV15; no definite D call. CDR3 length: 14 residues. Germline V gene sequence: CDR1 LNHNV, CDR2 YYDKDF (reference sequence). Trimming took off 3 bases at V and 3 bases at J, with 9 bases between the two ends. CDR3 in DNA: TGTGCCACCAGCAGTGTTGGGGTCAATCAGCCCCAGCATTTT. Protein: CATSSVGVNQPQHF.

Ten or more counts support this clonotype. The chain uses TRBV15 and TRBJ1-5; D is unclear. The CDR3 contains 14 residues. CDR1 is LNHNV, CDR2 YYDKDF, per germline (reference sequence). V was shortened by 0 bases and J by 1 base, with 4 bases between the two germline ends. CDR3 protein: CATSRDGSNQPQHF. The CDR3 DNA is TGTGCCACCAGCAGAGACGGGAGCAATCAGCCCCAGCATTTT.

The CDR3 DNA reads as TGCAGCAGTTTGGGGCAGGAGGCCTACGAGCAGTACTTC. It is translated as CSSLGQEAYEQYF. V is TRBV29-1 and J is TRBJ2-7; either TRBD1 or TRBD2 may fit D (5 bases each). This CDR3 contains 13 residues. V gave up 8 bases and J gave up 2 bases, with 16 bases separating them. The germline V gene has CDR1 SQVTM and CDR2 ANQGSEA.

V and J are TRBV20-1 and TRBJ1-3, with D maybe TRBD1 (5 bases). V was cut by 6 bases and J by 0 bases, with 12 bases left in between. This CDR3 is built from 14 residues. The germline CDR1 and CDR2 sequences are DFQATT and SNEGSKA (reference sequence). The CDR3 reads CSAPGLNSGNTIYF. The CDR3 coding sequence is TGCAGTGCCCCGGGACTTAACTCTGGAAACACCATATATTTT.